This T cell receptor beta chain was sequenced during a study of T cell responses to AZD1222 COVID-19 vaccine. Whole-study results and caveats: Mapped onto spike, vaccine-associated CD4 TCRs spanned it and were dominant at 160-218 and 743-854. Clonal diversity was possibly underestimated, and the donors were mostly white British, with more females. None of the repertoires were sampled until the peak T cell response had passed.

CDR3 length equals 16 residues. Trimming took off 4 bases at V and 0 bases at J, with 14 bases between the two ends. The V gene's germline CDR1 is SGHKS and CDR2 YYEKEE (reference sequence). Some clones are missing from TCRdb's copy, which holds only in-frame ones; the method was immunoSEQ multiplex PCR. The repertoire includes some 42,000 clones, approximately 88% of them detected once, and 15% to 20% sits in the top ten. To note about this clone: Antigen: not known.

This sequence joins TRBV5-5 and TRBJ1-3, with D possibly matching TRBD1 (5 bases). Source: peripheral blood, taken 28 days after the second AZD1222 dose. This TCR was recovered from an adult who received the AZD1222 COVID-19 vaccine. The CDR3 reads CASSPRVLGSGNTIYF. As DNA, the CDR3 is TGTGCCAGCAGCCCCAGGGTTTTGGGCTCTGGAAACACCATATATTTT.